This section outlines one T cell receptor beta chain sequence together with its context. Its specificity is not known. This record belongs to a study of blood T cells in healthy people across ages. Broader study findings: CMV infection status of these donors was not known. Among T cells, TCR beta diversity per million cells dropped roughly linearly as age rose.

Together with a sample-barcoded 5' primer, a J-beta primer mix was included in a second PCR lasting roughly 6 to 12 cycles. The study obtained at least 3 million CDR3-containing paired-end reads from every sample. MiXCR was run by TCRdb on the 5' RACE reads, yielding one entry per CDR3 protein. The table has approximately 850,000 distinct CDR3 sequences, roughly 50% seen once; the top ten hold 20% to 25%. Germline CDR1 SEHNR, CDR2 FQNEAQ (reference sequence). The ends lost 11 bases at V and 7 bases at J; junction bases unmatched: 14. The CDR3 length is 16 residues. The sequence came from a man aged 25-45 years in good health. This chain connects TRBV7-9 to TRBJ2-1, with 13 bases that match TRBD2. The sample taken for sequencing was blood. In nucleotides, the CDR3 is TGTGCCGTAACCAGATCGGGACTAGCGGGAAAAAATGAGCAGTTCTTC. This gives the protein CAVTRSGLAGKNEQFF.